The entry below gives a single T cell receptor (beta chain) sequence along with its context. The assay was immunoSEQ multiplex PCR, and TCRdb's table has in-frame clones only and misses some. The data hold approximately 88,000 clones, with about 96% observed a single time. Germline V gene sequence: CDR1 SNHLY, CDR2 FYNNEI. The CDR3 contains 14 residues. Deletions cut 6 bases from V and 3 bases from J, with 12 bases between. The data are from a study of technical replicates of blood from a handful of donors. The clonotype comes from a human donor in good health. This chain joins TRBV2 and TRBJ1-5, with a weak D call TRBD1 (6 bases). Sample: T cells isolated from PBMCs. For the CDR3, the DNA is TGTGCCAGCAGGCCCAGGACAGTCAATCAGCCCCAGCATTTT. Residues: CASRPRTVNQPQHF.